Listed below are T cell receptor beta chains from one sample, sequenced in a study of CD8 T cells in Susac syndrome. MiXCR, run by TCRdb on the immunoSEQ multiplex PCR reads, gives a single entry per CDR3 protein. This table has some 130,000 distinct CDR3 sequences, about 95% appearing once. The material sequenced was CD4+ T cells from PBMCs. The origin of the receptors is a human donor with multiple sclerosis. Both conserved end residues are part of each CDR3. The D gene is left open where the match is weak. A clone size is listed for some rows: how often the clone was seen (once, few, many), or a class if it is expanded.

cdr3_nt	cdr3_aa	d_call	v_call	clone_size	j_call
TGTGCCAGCAGTTTAGTATCGGCCGGAGGGGAGCAGTACTTC	CASSLVSAGGEQYF	.	TRBV12-3/TRBV12-4	.	TRBJ2-7
TGTGCCAGCAGCTACCCGGATCGGCGGGGGGTCCCGCTAGGCACAGATACGCAGTATTTT	CASSYPDRRGVPLGTDTQYF	TRBD2	TRBV11-1	.	TRBJ2-3
TGTGCCAGCAGTCTTCCATCTTCACCCCTCCACTTT	CASSLPSSPLHF	.	TRBV12-3/TRBV12-4	.	TRBJ1-6
TGTGCCACCAGTGACACTCAGGTCCACGAGCAGTACTTC	CATSDTQVHEQYF	.	TRBV24-1	.	TRBJ2-7
TGCAGTGCTAGCGGGGCAGGGATCAACACCGGGGAGCTGTTTTTT	CSASGAGINTGELFF	.	TRBV20-1	.	TRBJ2-2
TGTGCCAGCAGCCTAGTTGTTGAAGCTTTCTTT	CASSLVVEAFF	.	TRBV9	once	TRBJ1-1
TGTGCCTGGAGTGTACTAGCGGGAGTTTGGGGAGAGACCCAGTACTTC	CAWSVLAGVWGETQYF	TRBD2	TRBV30	.	TRBJ2-5
TGCGCCAGCAGCCAAGGGGGACGGCACTCTGGAAACACCATATATTTT	CASSQGGRHSGNTIYF	.	TRBV4-1	.	TRBJ1-3
TGTGCCAGCAGCCGCCGGACTAGCGGGGGGGCGGTGGAGACCCAGTACTTC	CASSRRTSGGAVETQYF	TRBD2	TRBV13	.	TRBJ2-5
TGTGCCAGCAGCCCTGGACAGGGCGGAAATGAAAAACTGTTTTTT	CASSPGQGGNEKLFF	TRBD1	TRBV7-7	.	TRBJ1-4
TGTGCCAGCACCCTGGACAGGCGAGAGAACACTGAAGCTTTCTTT	CASTLDRRENTEAFF	TRBD1	TRBV6-2/TRBV6-3	.	TRBJ1-1
TGCAGCGTTGCTTCCCCACAGGGTGGCCAGCATTTT	CSVASPQGGQHF	.	TRBV29-1	.	TRBJ1-5
TGTGCCAGCAGCCAAGGAATTCTAGCGGGATCGGTTAATGAGCAGTTCTTC	CASSQGILAGSVNEQFF	TRBD2	TRBV3-1	.	TRBJ2-1
TGTGCCAGCAGTTACGGGACAGGGACACGAAACATTCAGTACTTC	CASSYGTGTRNIQYF	TRBD1	TRBV6-5	once	TRBJ2-4
TGTGCCAGCAGTTTCCGGGACAGGAGCTCCTACGAGCAGTACTTC	CASSFRDRSSYEQYF	TRBD1	TRBV6-5	.	TRBJ2-7
TGTGCCTGGAGTGTAAGGTCCACGGAGCGGTACTTC	CAWSVRSTERYF	.	TRBV30	.	TRBJ2-7
TGTGCCAGCAGTTTATGGACGGGCGAGCAGTACTTC	CASSLWTGEQYF	.	TRBV27	.	TRBJ2-7
TGCGCCAGCAGCCTATCGGGACAGGGGATGAACGGGGAGCTGTTTTTT	CASSLSGQGMNGELFF	TRBD1	TRBV4-3	.	TRBJ2-2
TGTGCCATCGGTAAACAGGGGTCCCCTAGCAATCAGCCCCAGCATTTT	CAIGKQGSPSNQPQHF	TRBD1	TRBV10-3	.	TRBJ1-5
TGTGCCACCAGTGATTCGTCCGGGACACCAAAAGAGCAGTTCTTC	CATSDSSGTPKEQFF	.	TRBV24-1	once	TRBJ2-1
TGTGCCAGCAGTACCCACAGGGGTGATGGCTACACCTTC	CASSTHRGDGYTF	TRBD1	TRBV6-2/TRBV6-3	.	TRBJ1-2
TGTGCCAGTAGCCCCAGGGTATCGAATTCACCCCTCCACTTT	CASSPRVSNSPLHF	.	TRBV19	once	TRBJ1-6
TGTGCCAGCAGCCTCGCCAGGGTTCAGCCCCAGCATTTT	CASSLARVQPQHF	.	TRBV7-2	.	TRBJ1-5